This entry concerns a single T cell receptor beta chain. Germline values: CDR1 SQVTM, CDR2 ANQGSEA. Trimming removed 5 bases from V and 3 bases from J, with 11 bases in between. The CDR3 is made up of 13 amino acids. The data stem from a study of cytomegalovirus exposure and HLA in healthy donors. Whole-study context: In an early release, HLA-typed donors contributed tens of millions of unique TCR sequences.

PCR involved 60 Vbeta and 13 Jbeta primers. Profiled with immunoSEQ multiplex PCR; TCRdb holds only in-frame clones, not every one. The profile shows roughly 150,000 clones, 60% to 85% of them singletons. Sequencing input: PBMCs. The clonotype originates from a man aged 25 to 40 in good health and CMV-seronegative. This chain links TRBV29-1 with TRBJ1-5; TRBD1 might be the D (6 bases). CDR3 sequence reads: CSVIGQPNQPQHF. The CDR3 region has the DNA TGCAGCGTTATTGGACAGCCCAATCAGCCCCAGCATTTT.